The rows below give T cell receptor beta chains drawn from one sample of a study of regulatory T cells in long-lasting Graves disease. In TCRdb, the multiplex PCR reads were re-called with MiXCR into one record per CDR3 protein. Of roughly 500,000 distinct CDR3 sequences listed, more than 20% are singletons. This sample comprised peripheral blood mononuclear cells (PBMCs), obtained when the disease was refractory, from a patient treated with antithyroid drugs. All receptors derive from a female donor with Graves disease. CDR3s include the opening cysteine and the closing phenylalanine or tryptophan. The order of the fields is D gene, clone size, V gene, J gene, CDR3 DNA, CDR3 protein. A D gene is named only where the DNA matches it firmly. A clone size is listed for some rows: how often the clone was seen (once, few, many), or a class if it is expanded.

NA	NA	TRBV6-5	TRBJ2-7	TGTGCCAGCAGTTTCGACAGGCACAGCTACTACGAGCAGTACTTC	CASSFDRHSYYEQYF
NA	NA	TRBV7-8	TRBJ2-3	TGTGCCAGCAGCCCCCTTGTTGGTAGCACAGATACGCAGTATTTT	CASSPLVGSTDTQYF
NA	few	TRBV12-3/TRBV12-4	TRBJ2-2	TGTGCCAGCAGTTTAATTGGGGGCACCGGGGAGCTGTTTTTT	CASSLIGGTGELFF
TRBD1	many	TRBV6-1	TRBJ1-1	TGTGCCAGCAGTGAACTACAGGGGCGGGCTTTCTTT	CASSELQGRAFF
TRBD1	few	TRBV18	TRBJ1-1	TGTGCCAGCTCACCCCAAAAGGCAGGGACAGGAGCCTCTGAAGCTTTCTTT	CASSPQKAGTGASEAFF
NA	NA	TRBV11-2	TRBJ1-4	TGTGCCAGCAGCCTTAGCGGGTGGCCTAATGAAAAACTGTTTTTT	CASSLSGWPNEKLFF
TRBD2	many	TRBV12-3/TRBV12-4	TRBJ2-2	TGTGCCAGCAGTTCGGGACTAGCTGGGTCCGGGGAGCTGTTTTTT	CASSSGLAGSGELFF
NA	many	TRBV2	TRBJ1-6	TGTGCCAGCAGTGACGGCTTTTCCTATAATTCACCCCTCCACTTT	CASSDGFSYNSPLHF
NA	many	TRBV28	TRBJ2-7	TGTGCCAGCAACCCACCCGAGGGCCACGAGCAGTACTTC	CASNPPEGHEQYF
TRBD1	few	TRBV5-1	TRBJ1-2	TGCGCCAGCAGCCCCTGGACAGGGGCTGGTGGCTACACCTTC	CASSPWTGAGGYTF
NA	many	TRBV7-9	TRBJ1-1	TGTGCCAGCAGCTTAGTACGGGTGAACACTGAAGCTTTCTTT	CASSLVRVNTEAFF
NA	few	TRBV30	TRBJ2-7	TGTGCCTGGAGTGTTGGGGGAGCTTCAACCTACGAGCAGTACTTC	CAWSVGGASTYEQYF
NA	NA	TRBV5-1	TRBJ2-1	TGCGCCAGCAGCCACGGACTCGGGATCTCCTACAATGAGCAGTTCTTC	CASSHGLGISYNEQFF
TRBD2	once	TRBV10-2	TRBJ2-7	TGCCCCAGCAGTGATGGACTAGCGGGAGGGAACGAGCAGTACTTC	CPSSDGLAGGNEQYF
TRBD2	NA	TRBV19	TRBJ2-2	TGTGCCAGTAGTAGGGCTAGCGGCACCGGGGAGCTGTTTTTT	CASSRASGTGELFF
NA	few	TRBV7-9	TRBJ2-7	TGTGCCAGCAGCTTACAGCAGAGCGCCTACGAGCAGTACTTC	CASSLQQSAYEQYF
TRBD1	many	TRBV20-1	TRBJ1-5	TGCAGTGCTAAGGGACAGGGTGAATGGCCCCAGCATTTT	CSAKGQGEWPQHF
NA	many	TRBV18	TRBJ1-2	TGTGCCAGCTCAAATAAACCCGGACAGCCTAACTATGGCTACACCTTC	CASSNKPGQPNYGYTF
TRBD2	many	TRBV7-2	TRBJ2-7	TGTGCCAGCAGCTTAAGGGCTAGCGGAAGTCCCTACGAGCAGTACTTC	CASSLRASGSPYEQYF
NA	NA	TRBV6-2/TRBV6-3	TRBJ1-5	TGTGCCAGCAGTTACTCGAGACATGGGGTCGCGAACAATCAGCCCCAGCATTTT	CASSYSRHGVANNQPQHF
NA	NA	TRBV19	TRBJ1-6	TGTGCCAGTTCAGTGGTGGGGAGCGGTTCACCCCTCCACTTT	CASSVVGSGSPLHF
NA	many	TRBV18	TRBJ1-1	TGTGCCAGCTCCCTGGACGCGGAAATGAACACTGAAGCTTTCTTT	CASSLDAEMNTEAFF
TRBD1	NA	TRBV5-1	TRBJ1-1	TGCGCCAGCAGCTTGGGGGACAGGAACACTGAAGCTTTCTTT	CASSLGDRNTEAFF
TRBD2	many	TRBV6-1	TRBJ2-5	TGTGCCAGCAGTGAGATAGCGGGAGAGATAGAGACCCAGTACTTC	CASSEIAGEIETQYF
TRBD1	few	TRBV20-1	TRBJ1-1	TGCAGTGCTACCGACAGGGGGCGCAGGACTGAAGCTTTCTTT	CSATDRGRRTEAFF
NA	NA	TRBV20-1	TRBJ2-7	TGCAGTGCTAGCCACCTGAAGCATGGCGAGCAGTACTTC	CSASHLKHGEQYF
NA	NA	TRBV30	TRBJ2-2	TGTGCCTGGAGTGTTAGGGCAGGCCACACCGGGGAGCTGTTTTTT	CAWSVRAGHTGELFF
NA	many	TRBV27	TRBJ2-7	TGTGCCAGCAGTTTTAAGGCGGGTACCTACGAGCAGTACTTC	CASSFKAGTYEQYF
TRBD1	many	TRBV30	TRBJ1-5	TGTGCCTGGGCGACAGGGAAGGATCAGCCCCAGCATTTT	CAWATGKDQPQHF
NA	NA	TRBV6-2/TRBV6-3	TRBJ2-5	TGTGCCAGCGCAGGGTTCATGAAGACCCAGTACTTC	CASAGFMKTQYF
NA	NA	TRBV19	TRBJ2-6	TGTGCCAGTAGTTTTACCTTCTCTGGGGCCAACGTCCTGACTTTC	CASSFTFSGANVLTF
TRBD2	NA	TRBV5-1	TRBJ2-1	TGCGCCAGCAGCTTGGCGGCTAGCGGGAGTGTGGGTAATGAGCAGTTCTTC	CASSLAASGSVGNEQFF
TRBD1	many	TRBV6-1	TRBJ1-4	TGTGCCAGCACGGGACAGCCTAATGAAAAACTGTTTTTT	CASTGQPNEKLFF
TRBD2	many	TRBV28	TRBJ2-7	TGTGCCAGCGTAAGATGGGAGGGGTCTCCCGGGTCCTACGAGCAGTACTTC	CASVRWEGSPGSYEQYF
TRBD1	NA	TRBV9	TRBJ2-1	TGTGCCAGCAGCGTAGCCTACCGGGACAGTGGGAGCTCCTACAATGAGCAGTTCTTC	CASSVAYRDSGSSYNEQFF
TRBD2	many	TRBV12-3/TRBV12-4	TRBJ2-2	TGTGCCAGCAGTCCAACTAGCGGAGCGAACACCGGGGAGCTGTTTTTT	CASSPTSGANTGELFF
NA	many	TRBV7-8	TRBJ2-7	TGTGCCAGCAGCCCCGGCGTTATCGACGGCGAGCAGTACTTC	CASSPGVIDGEQYF
TRBD2	few	TRBV20-1	TRBJ2-7	TGCAGTGCTACTAGCGGGAGGGCCCTCGGGGACGAGCAGTACTTC	CSATSGRALGDEQYF
NA	many	TRBV28	TRBJ1-1	TGTGCCAGCAGCCTACAGGGTTTGGTGAACACTGAAGCTTTCTTT	CASSLQGLVNTEAFF
NA	NA	TRBV5-1	TRBJ2-5	TGCGCCAGCAGCTTGTATGTCCAAGAGACCCAGTACTTC	CASSLYVQETQYF
TRBD2	many	TRBV29-1	TRBJ2-5	TGCAGCGTTGAAGAACCGGGACTAAGCCAAGAGACCCAGTACTTC	CSVEEPGLSQETQYF
NA	once	TRBV4-1	TRBJ2-7	TGCGCCAGCAGCCAATCCGACACGCCGTACGAGCAGTACTTC	CASSQSDTPYEQYF
TRBD1	many	TRBV28	TRBJ1-1	TGTGCCAGCAGTGGCCGGGACAGGGTGGGGAACACTGAAGCTTTCTTT	CASSGRDRVGNTEAFF
TRBD2	few	TRBV2	TRBJ2-3	TGTGCCAGCAAAGAGCGGGAGGGCGCAGATACGCAGTATTTT	CASKEREGADTQYF
NA	NA	TRBV18	TRBJ2-7	TGTGCCAGCTCACCACAGGACATTCCCGCGGGCGAGCAGTACTTC	CASSPQDIPAGEQYF
TRBD2	NA	TRBV12-3/TRBV12-4	TRBJ2-1	TGTGCCAGCAGCCGACTAGCGGCCGCCTACAATGAGCAGTTCTTC	CASSRLAAAYNEQFF
NA	few	TRBV19	TRBJ2-7	TGTGCCAGTAGTATACACAAGTCCTACGAGCAGTACTTC	CASSIHKSYEQYF
TRBD2	few	TRBV12-3/TRBV12-4	TRBJ2-7	TGTGCCAGCAGTTTAGCTTCAGCGGGGGTCCATTTTTACGAGCAGTACTTC	CASSLASAGVHFYEQYF
NA	NA	TRBV9	TRBJ2-7	TGTGCCAGCAGCGCCCGGGTCAACTCCTACGAGCAGTACTTC	CASSARVNSYEQYF
NA	few	TRBV5-5	TRBJ2-7	TGTGCCAGCATTGAGAGGGGAGGAGGAACCTACGAGCAGTACTTC	CASIERGGGTYEQYF
TRBD1	NA	TRBV2	TRBJ2-1	TGTGCCAGCAGTACGGACAGGGGGAGTAGAAATAATGAGCAGTTCTTC	CASSTDRGSRNNEQFF
NA	few	TRBV11-2	TRBJ2-3	TGTGCCAGCAGCTCCACCCGGACCCCAGGAGGGGTGCAGTATTTT	CASSSTRTPGGVQYF
TRBD2	few	TRBV27	TRBJ2-7	TGTGCCAGCAGTTTTTCCGGGACTAGCGGGAGTTGGGTCTACGAGCAGTACTTC	CASSFSGTSGSWVYEQYF
NA	many	TRBV27	TRBJ2-7	TGTGCCAGCAGTTTACAGGGCAGGGGGGCCGAGCAGTACTTC	CASSLQGRGAEQYF
TRBD2	NA	TRBV20-1	TRBJ2-7	TGCAGTGCTAGAGGCGCGGGAGGTCCAGAGGGGTACTTC	CSARGAGGPEGYF
NA	NA	TRBV6-2/TRBV6-3	TRBJ2-2	TGTGCCAGCAGTGGGGTGGGGACCGGGGAGCTGTTTTTT	CASSGVGTGELFF